The 8 T cell receptor beta chains presented below share a single source sample, sequenced in a study of CD8 T cells in ankylosing spondylitis. From the 5' RACE reads, TCRdb called clonotypes with MiXCR, one entry per CDR3 protein. In the table there are 200,000 to 250,000 distinct CDR3 sequences, 10% of which are singletons. The sample taken for sequencing was blood, either unsorted or a sorted T cell fraction (not recorded which). Every receptor here comes from a male donor with ankylosing spondylitis or in good health (not recorded which).

The chain is built from TRBV5-1 and TRBJ1-4, with a possible D match to TRBD1 (6 bases). This CDR3 comprises 16 residues. Trimming stripped 0 bases from V and 0 bases from J, with 9 bases between. The germline V gene has CDR1 SGHRS and CDR2 YFSETQ. CDR3 nucleotides: TGCGCCAGCAGCTTGGGGGGGGCTTCAACTAATGAAAAACTGTTTTTT. Protein product: CASSLGGASTNEKLFF. Drawing the rest from reference TRBV5-1 and TRBJ1-4, the complete variable domain is KAGVTQTPRYLIKTRGQQVTLSCSPISGHRSVSWYQQTPGQGLQFLFEYFSETQRNKGNFPGRFSGRQFSNSRSEMNVSTLELGDSALYLCASSLGGASTNEKLFFGSGTQLSVL.

This clonotype occurred many times. J is TRBJ2-5 and V is TRBV7-3, with D tentatively TRBD2 (5 bases). Germline values: CDR1 SGHTA, CDR2 FQGTGA. Trimming removed 5 bases at V and 2 bases at J, with 9 bases between. This CDR3 contains 13 residues. The CDR3 sequence is CASSRGTQETQYF. Here the CDR3 DNA reads TGTGCCAGCAGCCGGGGTACGCAAGAGACCCAGTACTTC.

There are many counts of this clonotype. V gene TRBV12-3 or TRBV12-4 combines with J gene TRBJ2-3; 9 nucleotides match TRBD1. Trimming removed 1 base from V and 7 bases from J; junction bases left unmatched: 3. The CDR3 has 14 residues. This CDR3 reads CASSLGTGDYTQYF. DNA of the CDR3: TGTGCCAGCAGTTTAGGGACAGGGGATTATACGCAGTATTTT.

The chain is built from TRBV3-1 and TRBJ2-1; 7 positions agree with TRBD2. The ends lost 1 base at V and 9 bases at J; junction bases unmatched: 6. The CDR3 runs to 14 residues. Germline CDR1 reads LGHDT; CDR2 reads YNNKEL (reference sequence). CDR3: CASSQVGGGSEQFF. The CDR3 bases are TGTGCCAGCAGCCAAGTGGGGGGGGGAAGTGAGCAGTTCTTC.

This clonotype came up a few times. The gene calls are TRBV7-2 and TRBJ2-1, with 8 positions matching TRBD2. V lost 5 bases and J lost 0; bases outside the gene matches: 9. The germline gives CDR1 SGHTA, CDR2 FQGNSA. The CDR3 sequence is 17 residues long. The CDR3 loop reads CASSPRGGGLSYNEQFF. CDR3 nucleotides: TGTGCCAGCAGCCCCCGCGGCGGGGGGCTCTCCTACAATGAGCAGTTCTTC.

This clonotype was seen at least ten times. CDR3 coding DNA: TGTGCCAGCAGCTTTGTAGGGAGTCAGTACGAGCAGTACTTC. Protein product: CASSFVGSQYEQYF. The chain joins TRBV7-2 to TRBJ2-7; the D gene is possibly TRBD2 (5 bases). CDR1 is SGHTA and CDR2 is FQGNSA in the germline V gene. CDR3 length: 14 amino acids. V lost 3 bases to trimming and J lost 4 bases, with 13 bases between them.

This clonotype was picked up many times. The chain uses TRBV20-1 and TRBJ2-3; TRBD2 is a possible D gene (7 bases). Trimming left V 3 bases short and J 4 bases short, with 17 bases between. This CDR3 is built from 15 residues. From germline, CDR1 is DFQATT and CDR2 SNEGSKA (reference sequence). Written as DNA, the CDR3 is TGCAGTGCTAGCCTTAGCGTAGGGGGGGCAGATACGCAGTATTTT. Amino acids: CSASLSVGGADTQYF.

This clonotype was seen repeatedly, ten times or more. This chain uses TRBV15 with TRBJ2-7; maybe TRBD1 (7 bases). Per germline, CDR1 LNHNV and CDR2 YYDKDF (reference sequence). The CDR3 is 15 residues long. V lost 5 bases and J 0 bases, leaving 14 bases between the germline ends. CDR3: CATSGGTEISYEQYF. CDR3 coding DNA: TGTGCCACCAGCGGGGGGACAGAGATCTCCTACGAGCAGTACTTC.